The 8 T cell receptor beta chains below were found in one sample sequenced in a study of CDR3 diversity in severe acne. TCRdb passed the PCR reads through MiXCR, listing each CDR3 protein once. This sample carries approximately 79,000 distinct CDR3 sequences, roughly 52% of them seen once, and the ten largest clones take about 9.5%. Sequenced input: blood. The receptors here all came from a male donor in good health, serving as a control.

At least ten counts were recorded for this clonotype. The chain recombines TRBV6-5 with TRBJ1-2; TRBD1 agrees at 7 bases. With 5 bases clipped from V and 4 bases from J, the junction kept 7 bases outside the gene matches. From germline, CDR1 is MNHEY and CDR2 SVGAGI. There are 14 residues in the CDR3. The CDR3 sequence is CASSRRTGLYGYTF. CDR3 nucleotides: TGTGCCAGCAGTCGTCGGACAGGCCTCTATGGCTACACCTTC.

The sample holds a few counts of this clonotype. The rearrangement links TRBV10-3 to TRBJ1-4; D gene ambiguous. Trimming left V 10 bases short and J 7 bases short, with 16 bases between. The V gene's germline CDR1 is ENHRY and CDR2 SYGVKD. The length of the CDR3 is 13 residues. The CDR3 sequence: CATSKVLGEKLFF. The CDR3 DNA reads TGTGCCACCTCGAAGGTTCTGGGTGAAAAACTGTTTTTT.

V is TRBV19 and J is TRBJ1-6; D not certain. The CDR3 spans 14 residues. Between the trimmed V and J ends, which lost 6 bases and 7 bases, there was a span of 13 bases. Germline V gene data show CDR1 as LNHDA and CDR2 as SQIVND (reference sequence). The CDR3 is CASRKEGSNSPLHF. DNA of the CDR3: TGTGCCAGTAGAAAAGAGGGCTCAAATTCACCCCTCCACTTT.

CDR3 nucleotides: TGTGCCAGCAGCCCATATCGGGACCACTACGAGCAGTACTTC. Its translation is CASSPYRDHYEQYF. The chain carries TRBV7-2 and TRBJ2-7; D tentatively fits TRBD1 or TRBD2 (5 bases each). Germline CDR1 is SGHTA and CDR2 is FQGNSA. V was shortened by 5 bases and J by 3 bases, with 14 bases between the two germline ends. The CDR3 has 14 amino acids.

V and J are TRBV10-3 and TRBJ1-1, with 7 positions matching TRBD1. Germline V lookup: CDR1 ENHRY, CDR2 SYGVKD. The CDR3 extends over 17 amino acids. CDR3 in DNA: TGTGCTTTCAGGCCAGGGGGGTCGGTCCTCCATAACACTGAAGCTTTCTTT. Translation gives CAFRPGGSVLHNTEAFF.

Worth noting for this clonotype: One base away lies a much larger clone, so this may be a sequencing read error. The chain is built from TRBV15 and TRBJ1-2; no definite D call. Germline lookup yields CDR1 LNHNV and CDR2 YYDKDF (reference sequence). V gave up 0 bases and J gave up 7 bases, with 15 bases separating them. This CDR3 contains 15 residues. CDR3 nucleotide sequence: TGTGCCACCAGCAGAGATGTGTCGAGGGCGGCTGGCTACACCTTC. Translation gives CATSRDVSRAAGYTF.

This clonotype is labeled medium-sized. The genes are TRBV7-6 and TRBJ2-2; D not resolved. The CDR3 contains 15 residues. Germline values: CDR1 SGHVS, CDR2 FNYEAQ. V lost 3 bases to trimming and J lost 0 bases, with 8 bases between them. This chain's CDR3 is CASSLDTSNTGELFF. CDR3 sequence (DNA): TGTGCCAGCAGCTTGGATACTTCGAACACCGGGGAGCTGTTTTTT.

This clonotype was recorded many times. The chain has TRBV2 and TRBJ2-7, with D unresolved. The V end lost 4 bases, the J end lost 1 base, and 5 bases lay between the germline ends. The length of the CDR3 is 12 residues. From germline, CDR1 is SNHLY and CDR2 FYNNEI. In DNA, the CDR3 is TGTGCCAGCAGTGTGCAGTCCTACGAGCAGTACTTC. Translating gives CASSVQSYEQYF.